This T cell receptor (beta chain) was profiled in a study of blood T cell repertoires in COVID-19. V lost 4 bases and J lost 2, with 12 bases in between. This CDR3 comprises 14 residues. CDR1 SGDLS and CDR2 YYNGEE come from the germline V gene. In the original analysis: Amplification with reference gene primers provided the estimates of nucleated cell counts. Profiling relied on immunoSEQ multiplex PCR, and the TCRdb table lists in-frame clones only, not all of them. V and J calls and clone size are those listed in that table; D and trimming were worked out from the DNA. The sample lists about 90,000 clones, 60% to 80% seen once, with approximately 14% in the top ten.

The chain has TRBV9 and TRBJ1-1; D possibly corresponds to TRBD1 (5 bases). Sequenced input: peripheral blood. This clonotype originated in a woman aged 80 or older with acute or convalescent COVID-19. The DNA of the CDR3 is TGTGCCAGCAGCCCTCAGCAGGGTAACACTGAAGCTTTCTTT. Encoded protein: CASSPQQGNTEAFF.